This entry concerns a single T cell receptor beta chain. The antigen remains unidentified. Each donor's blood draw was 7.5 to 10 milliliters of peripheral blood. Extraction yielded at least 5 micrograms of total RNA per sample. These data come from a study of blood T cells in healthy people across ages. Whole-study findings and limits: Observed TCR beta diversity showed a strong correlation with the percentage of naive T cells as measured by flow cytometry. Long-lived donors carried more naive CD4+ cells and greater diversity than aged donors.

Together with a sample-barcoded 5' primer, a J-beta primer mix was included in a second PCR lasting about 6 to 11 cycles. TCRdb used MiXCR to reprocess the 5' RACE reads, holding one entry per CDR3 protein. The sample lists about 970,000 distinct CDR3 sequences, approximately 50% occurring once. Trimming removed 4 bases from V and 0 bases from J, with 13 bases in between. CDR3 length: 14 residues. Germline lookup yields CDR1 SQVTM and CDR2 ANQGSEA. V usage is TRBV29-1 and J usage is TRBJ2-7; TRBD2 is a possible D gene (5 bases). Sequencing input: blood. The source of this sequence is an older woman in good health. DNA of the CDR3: TGCAGCGTTGTCCCCACGCGGGCCTCCTACGAGCAGTACTTC. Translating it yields CSVVPTRASYEQYF.